This is a list of T cell receptor beta chains from one sample in a study of T cell responses to AZD1222 COVID-19 vaccine. This table comes from immunoSEQ multiplex PCR, and its TCRdb copy is limited to in-frame clones, with some not included. Among about 140,000 clones listed, about 90% were seen once. The sequenced sample was peripheral blood, obtained 28 days after the second AZD1222 dose. The receptors derive from an adult who received the AZD1222 COVID-19 vaccine. Both conserved end residues are part of each CDR3. D genes are given only for firm matches. Clone size, where shown, is once, few, many, or a class for clones that have expanded.

j_call clone_size v_call d_call cdr3_aa cdr3_nt
TRBJ1-1 NA TRBV15 NA CATSRDRGIADTEAFF TGTGCCACCAGCAGAGATCGGGGGATAGCGGACACTGAAGCTTTCTTT
TRBJ1-3 NA TRBV28 NA CASSLGGQGNTIYF TGTGCCAGCAGTTTGGGCGGGCAGGGAAACACCATATATTTT
TRBJ2-1 NA TRBV29-1 NA CSVEEGMTGPIYNEQFF TGCAGCGTTGAAGAGGGGATGACAGGTCCCATCTACAATGAGCAGTTCTTC
TRBJ1-3 NA TRBV30 TRBD1 CAWSTSGTGVGNTIYF TGTGCCTGGAGTACCTCCGGGACAGGGGTTGGAAACACCATATATTTT
TRBJ1-1 NA TRBV29-1 NA CSVAVVIGGEAFF TGCAGCGTTGCGGTCGTTATAGGTGGGGAAGCTTTCTTT
TRBJ2-2 NA TRBV3-1/TRBV3-2 NA CASSPQLGRARLNTGELFF TGTGCCAGCAGCCCCCAGCTGGGCAGGGCTCGTCTCAACACCGGGGAGCTGTTTTTT
TRBJ2-2 NA TRBV5-5 NA CASRVSSNTGELFF TGTGCCAGCAGGGTTAGTTCGAACACCGGGGAGCTGTTTTTT
TRBJ2-6 NA TRBV9 NA CASSFRQTTVSGANVLTF TGTGCCAGCAGCTTTCGACAGACGACAGTGTCTGGGGCCAACGTCCTGACTTTC
TRBJ1-2 NA TRBV7-2 NA CASSPGRGFNYGYTF TGTGCCAGCAGCCCTGGACGTGGCTTCAACTATGGCTACACCTTC
TRBJ1-5 NA TRBV19 NA CASAYLQGVNQPQHF TGTGCCAGTGCCTACTTACAGGGCGTCAATCAGCCCCAGCATTTT
TRBJ1-2 NA TRBV6-1 TRBD1 CASREIGKRQGPTLGYTF TGTGCCAGCAGGGAAATAGGAAAACGACAGGGCCCTACCTTAGGCTACACCTTC
TRBJ1-5 many TRBV30 TRBD1 CAWRRQGNNQPQHF TGTGCCTGGAGGAGACAGGGGAACAATCAGCCCCAGCATTTT
TRBJ2-7 NA TRBV28 NA CASSFGSQYEQYF TGTGCCAGCAGTTTCGGCAGCCAGTACGAGCAGTACTTC
TRBJ1-4 NA TRBV7-9 TRBD1 CASSLEQGAGVEKLFF TGTGCCAGCAGCTTAGAGCAGGGGGCAGGAGTTGAAAAACTGTTTTTT
TRBJ2-5 NA TRBV11-3 NA CASSSRVDGTQYF TGTGCCAGCAGCTCCAGGGTGGATGGGACCCAGTACTTC
TRBJ1-6 NA TRBV5-4 TRBD1 CASSLEATGGSWGSPLHF TGTGCCAGCAGCTTGGAGGCGACAGGGGGCAGTTGGGGTTCACCCCTCCACTTT
TRBJ1-4 NA TRBV7-9 NA CASSSTVNEKLFF TGTGCCAGCAGCTCGACAGTAAACGAAAAACTGTTTTTT